The clone carrying this TCR beta chain was observed a single time. Source study methods: Reference gene primer amplification in the assay estimated nucleated cell counts. TCRdb keeps only in-frame clones here, not all; method: immunoSEQ multiplex PCR. V and J calls and clone size are copied from that table; D and trimming were computed from the DNA. This table has some 280,000 clones, about nine tenths appearing once. With V trimmed by 1 base and J by 0 bases, 0 bases remained unmatched. Germline V gene data show CDR1 as MGHDK and CDR2 as SYGVNS. This CDR3 comprises 16 residues. The data were obtained in a study of blood T cell repertoires in COVID-19. The wider study: The United States, Italy and Spain supplied acute and convalescent COVID-19 samples. In each case, the material was cDNA or gDNA derived from T cells, B-cell-depleted T cells, or PBMCs.

This TCR came from a woman aged 55-75 years with acute or convalescent COVID-19. The chain recombines TRBV25-1 with TRBJ2-1; TRBD2 agrees at 10 bases. The specimen was peripheral blood. CDR3 coding DNA: TGTGCCAGCAGTGAATCTAGCGGGGGCTCCTACAATGAGCAGTTCTTC. Translating it yields CASSESSGGSYNEQFF.